This T cell receptor beta chain was captured by sequencing in a study of blood T cells in healthy people across ages. Study results and caveats: A roughly linear fall in TCR beta diversity per million T cells was seen with increasing age.

Sample-barcoded 5' priming and a J-beta primer mix drove a second PCR of roughly 6 to 12 cycles. Samples each returned at least 2.5 million CDR3-containing paired-end reads. TCRdb fed the 5' RACE reads into MiXCR, producing one record per CDR3 protein. The sample has fewer than 2 million distinct CDR3 sequences; roughly 43% are singletons. V was trimmed by 6 bases and J by 4 bases, leaving 13 bases between them. From germline, CDR1 is DFQATT and CDR2 SNEGSKA (reference sequence). The CDR3 is made up of 13 amino acids. In regard to this clonotype: As yet, its antigen is unknown.

The receptor's source is a human donor in good health. This chain links TRBV20-1 with TRBJ1-5, with no clear D. Sample: blood. CDR3 coding DNA: TGCAGTGCGCAGAGCCGTTTAAATCAGCCCCAGCATTTT. Translated, it gives CSAQSRLNQPQHF.